Listed below are T cell receptor beta chains from one sample, sequenced in a study of Graves' ophthalmopathy and Graves' hyperthyroidism. TCRdb independently ran MiXCR on the multiplex PCR reads; one entry per CDR3 protein. The data hold hundreds of thousands of distinct CDR3 sequences, with 20% to 25% observed a single time. What was sequenced was peripheral blood. These receptors were obtained from a woman between 18 and 29 years old with stable Graves' hyperthyroidism. Each CDR3 is given without its conserved first and last residue. A D gene is named only where the DNA matches it firmly.

v_gene	d_gene	j_gene	CDR3aa
TRBV2	.	TRBJ2-5	ASTGTESETQY
TRBV2	.	TRBJ2-5	ASSERATYQETQY
TRBV3-1	TRBD1	TRBJ2-5	ASSQTGGREETQY
TRBV25-1	.	TRBJ1-5	ASSASRESSDQPQH
TRBV12-3/TRBV12-4	TRBD1	TRBJ2-5	ASSIDRGRQETQY
TRBV12-3/TRBV12-4	.	TRBJ1-1	ASSLAGYSGTEAF
TRBV20-1	TRBD1	TRBJ2-5	SARDEDRGLGETQY
TRBV7-6	.	TRBJ2-2	ASSSDVNARELF
TRBV30	TRBD1	TRBJ2-7	AWSLGQSVVLHEQY
TRBV12-3/TRBV12-4	TRBD2	TRBJ2-7	ASSFKRDSYEQY
TRBV6-1	.	TRBJ1-1	ASRWGDSAAF
TRBV6-5	.	TRBJ1-6	ASSYSPGNSPLH
TRBV7-2	TRBD2	TRBJ2-7	ASSLVGLAGGPNEQY
TRBV6-4	TRBD1	TRBJ1-1	ASRTCFRDRGFHTEAF
TRBV12-3/TRBV12-4	.	TRBJ1-2	ASSFGGMGYT
TRBV28	.	TRBJ1-5	ASSFSDGSQPQH
TRBV6-5	.	TRBJ2-7	ASSYGGVSYEQY
TRBV28	.	TRBJ2-7	ASSTRGPYEQY
TRBV7-9	TRBD1	TRBJ1-5	ASSLTGDSNQPQH
TRBV11-2	.	TRBJ1-2	ASSSTPGRSTGYGYT
TRBV30	.	TRBJ1-2	AWRPWGGLGYGYT
TRBV28	.	TRBJ2-7	ASYKTGYYEQY